The sample holds one count of the clone carrying this T cell receptor (beta chain). What it recognizes is unknown. This record belongs to a study of T cell repertoires in cytomegalovirus infection. The CDR3 covers 13 residues. Trimming took 0 bases from V and 6 from J, leaving 9 bases between them. Germline CDR1 reads SGHRS; CDR2 reads YFSETQ. MiXCR was run by TCRdb on the reads, yielding one entry per CDR3 protein. This table has fewer than 1,000,000 distinct CDR3 sequences, approximately 30% appearing once. Sequencing used cultured CD8+ T cells from PBMCs, obtained from culture after CMV antigen stimulation. V is TRBV5-1 and J is TRBJ1-1; TRBD1 is a possible D gene (5 bases). The clonotype originates from a human donor in good health (CMV status not recorded). Some clones in this sample may be carry-over from other donors' samples. CDR3 sequence: CASSLGAGPEAFF. CDR3 nucleotides: TGCGCCAGCAGCTTGGGAGCAGGGCCTGAAGCTTTCTTT.